Below, one T cell receptor (beta chain) is given with its context. Its antigen is currently not known. No much larger clone exists at a distance of one base, and base qualities are not known. Another Seattle source contributed samples from volunteer blood donors who had recovered from COVID-19. Whole blood was collected in K2EDTA tubes by collaborating institutions according to the institutions' own protocols. Collaborator samples were shipped for TCRbeta analysis as frozen whole blood, isolated PBMCs, or DNA extracted from either sample type. The data stem from a study of blood T cell repertoires in COVID-19 (dated by TCRdb to 2019 to 2021). Context from the whole study: Collaborator samples came from the United States, Italy and Spain and covered acute and convalescent phases of COVID-19. The material from the prospective study consisted of cDNA or gDNA derived from T cells, B-cell-depleted T cells, or PBMCs. Subjects who had been exposed to COVID-19, were actively infected with it, or had recovered from it provided the deeply sampled blood TCRbeta repertoires that made up the dataset. The repertoires were made available in a free public database intended to serve as a resource for research on the immune response to SARS-CoV-2. The samples were drawn from the first 160 participants of the ongoing ImmuneRACE study and from about 1,200 subjects provided by 6 global collaborators. The sample metadata nearly always contained a de-identified subject ID, COVID-19 status, age in years and sex. Where available, HLA class I and class II types were taken from metadata supplied by the sample provider and were not determined by assay-based typing. Study-wide conclusions, independent of this receptor: How much clinical and demographic metadata was included differed by source and by participant, and the metadata was provided uncurated.

The germline V gene (reference sequence) provides CDR1 MNHEY and CDR2 SMNVEV. The CDR3 sequence holds 12 residues, the cysteine and phenylalanine included. Only CDR3 DNA remains: 36 bases, in frame from the first base. Relative to germline, V is missing 10 bases and J is missing 4 bases, with 3 bases of the junction outside any gene match. The immunoSEQ Assay, a bias-controlled multiplex PCR, was used to amplify TCRbeta CDR3 regions from genomic DNA. The original methods were these. Within the assay, amplification of reference gene primers was used to estimate how many nucleated cells each sample contained. To quantify the absolute abundance of each unique TCRbeta CDR3 rearrangement, sequence reads were collapsed and filtered. Productive Simpson clonality was computed per sample as the square root of Simpson's diversity index over productive rearrangements. Imported from immuneACCESS, the table was reduced by TCRdb to in-frame sequences with V and J called. These copies leave out some clones; in studies compared against another copy, an unresolved V gene accounts for under half, and the cause of the remainder is not known. The V and J calls and clone size come from that table; D and trimming were worked out from the DNA. Counted in this sample were some 240,000 clones; approximately 80% of them appeared once. Roughly 1.4% of the sample is in the top ten clones.

This receptor was identified in a woman aged 40 to 50 who had recovered from COVID-19. The chain links TRBV27 with TRBJ2-7; 11 nucleotides in the junction match TRBD1. Material: peripheral blood. The nucleotide sequence is TGTGCCACCGGGACAGGGGGTTACGAGCAGTACTTC. It is translated as CATGTGGYEQYF.